The clone carrying this T cell receptor beta chain was recorded once. Its antigen is unidentified. The data belong to a study of Ad26.COV2.S vaccination and SARS-CoV-2 variants. In the study overall: Into the muscle, Ad26.COV2.S was dosed once or twice, 56 days apart.

Assay used: immunoSEQ multiplex PCR; TCRdb lists only in-frame clones, some missing. The table has 350,000 to 500,000 clones, approximately 92% seen once. Specified treatment: 15 to 20 received Ad26.COV2.S at low or high dose, single or two shots; about five received placebo; per-sample allocation not given. Sampling took place 63 days after the first vaccine or placebo injection. An 18-55-year-old adult in Boston served as donor. The study's findings and limits: It was reported that spike-specific CD8+ and CD4+ T cell responses were substantially broad after vaccination. It is possible that the TCR breadth and depth analyses underestimated the total T cell responses.

The CDR3 is 19 amino acids. Germline CDR1 reads SNHLY; CDR2 reads FYNNEI. The J segment lost 0 bases and the V segment lost 2 bases, leaving 11 bases of the junction unmatched. The TCR was taken from a person between 18 and 65 years old who received the Ad26.COV2.S COVID-19 vaccine or a placebo. Specimen: peripheral blood, collected in a trial of Ad26.COV2.S vaccine versus placebo. This chain uses TRBV2 with TRBJ2-7; 12 bases fit TRBD2. The CDR3 loop is CASSEPGTSGPRGSYEQYF. The CDR3 DNA is TGTGCCAGCAGTGAACCAGGGACTAGCGGGCCTAGAGGCTCCTACGAGCAGTACTTC.